The source of this TCR beta chain is a study of T cells in Graves' hyperthyroidism and ophthalmopathy. This CDR3 has 13 amino acids. V was pared by 2 bases and J by 6 bases, with 10 bases between. Amplification of TCR beta CDR3 regions used RNA as the template. Carried out on the TCR CDR3, a first-round RT-PCR used the HTBI primer set. TCRdb reprocessed the multiplex PCR reads via MiXCR and lists one record per CDR3 protein. Of around 700,000 distinct CDR3 sequences listed, 35% are singletons. This clonotype was detected a few times. Hyperthyroidism in the patients, aged 18 to 65, was newly diagnosed and under 2 months in duration.

The specimen sequenced was blood. The chain has TRBV12-3 or TRBV12-4 and TRBJ1-2, with D tentatively TRBD1 (5 bases). The source of this sequence is a woman between 40 and 55 years old with Graves' hyperthyroidism. The CDR3 region is CASSLRGRHGYTF. DNA of the CDR3: TGTGCCAGCAGTTTAAGGGGTCGCCATGGCTACACCTTC.